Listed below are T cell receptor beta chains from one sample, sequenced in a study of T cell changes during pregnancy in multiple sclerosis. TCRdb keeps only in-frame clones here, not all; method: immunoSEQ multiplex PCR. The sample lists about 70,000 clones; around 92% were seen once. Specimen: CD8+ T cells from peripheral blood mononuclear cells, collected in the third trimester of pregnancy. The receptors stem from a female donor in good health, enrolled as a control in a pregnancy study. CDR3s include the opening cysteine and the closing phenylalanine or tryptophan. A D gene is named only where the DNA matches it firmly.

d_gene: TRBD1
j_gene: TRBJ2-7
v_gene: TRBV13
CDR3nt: TGTGCCAGCAGCCCTGGGGGACAGGGCATCTACGAGCAGTACTTC
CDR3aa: CASSPGGQGIYEQYF

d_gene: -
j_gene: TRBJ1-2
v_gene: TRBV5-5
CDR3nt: TGTGCCAGCAGCTTGCCGACAGACTATGGCTACACCTTC
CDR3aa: CASSLPTDYGYTF

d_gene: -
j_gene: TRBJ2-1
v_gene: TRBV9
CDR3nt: TGTGCCAGCAGCACAGACGGTGAGCAGTTCTTC
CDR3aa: CASSTDGEQFF

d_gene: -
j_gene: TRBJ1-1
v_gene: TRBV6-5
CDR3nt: TGTGCCAGCAGTTACTCAGCGACAGCGAACACTGAAGCTTTCTTT
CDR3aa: CASSYSATANTEAFF

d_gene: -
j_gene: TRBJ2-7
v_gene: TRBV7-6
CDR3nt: TGTGCCAGCAGCTACGGGCAGGGTGTCTACGAGCAGTACTTC
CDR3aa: CASSYGQGVYEQYF

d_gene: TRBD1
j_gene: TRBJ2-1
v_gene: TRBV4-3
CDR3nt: TGCGCCAGCAGCCAGGGACAGTACAATGAGCAGTTCTTC
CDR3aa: CASSQGQYNEQFF

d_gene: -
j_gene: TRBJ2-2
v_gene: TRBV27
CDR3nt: TGTGCCACCTTAGACTTCACCGGGGAGCTGTTTTTT
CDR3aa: CATLDFTGELFF

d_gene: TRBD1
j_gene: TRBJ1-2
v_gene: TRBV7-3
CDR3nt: TGTGCCAGCAGCTTAGGACAGGGGGTCACCCTGCGTGGCTACACCTTC
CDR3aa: CASSLGQGVTLRGYTF

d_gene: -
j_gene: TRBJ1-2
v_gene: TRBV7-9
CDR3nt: TGTGCCAGCAGCATCACAATACAGGAAGCCGGTGGCTACACCTTC
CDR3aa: CASSITIQEAGGYTF

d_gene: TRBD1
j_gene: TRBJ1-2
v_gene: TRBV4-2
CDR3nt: TGTGCCAGCAGCCAGGGGACAGGGGAAACTAACTATGGCTACACCTTC
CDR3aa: CASSQGTGETNYGYTF

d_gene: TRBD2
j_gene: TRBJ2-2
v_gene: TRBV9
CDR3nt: TGTGCCAGCAGCCCCGGGGGGGACACCGGGGAGCTGTTTTTT
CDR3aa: CASSPGGDTGELFF

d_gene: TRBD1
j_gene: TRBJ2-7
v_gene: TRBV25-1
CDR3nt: TGTGCCAGCAGTGCAAACCGGGACAGGGGGCGCGAGCAGTACTTC
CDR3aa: CASSANRDRGREQYF

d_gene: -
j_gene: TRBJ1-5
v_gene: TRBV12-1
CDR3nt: TGTGCCAGCAGCTCCCCGGGAACAGGGCCTTCAAGGAATTTT
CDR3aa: CASSSPGTGPSRNF

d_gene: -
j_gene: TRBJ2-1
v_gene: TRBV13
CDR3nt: TGTGCCAGCAGCTTACAGGGTAAGGTCTACAATGAGCAGTTCTTC
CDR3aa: CASSLQGKVYNEQFF

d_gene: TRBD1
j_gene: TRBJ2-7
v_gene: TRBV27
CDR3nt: TGTGCCAGCAGTCCGGGGACAGGGAACTACGAGCAGTACTTC
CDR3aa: CASSPGTGNYEQYF

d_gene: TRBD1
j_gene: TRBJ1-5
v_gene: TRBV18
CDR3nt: TGTGCCAGCTCACCCTCCGGGACAGGGGTGGTTCTGGATCAGCCCCAGCATTTT
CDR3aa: CASSPSGTGVVLDQPQHF

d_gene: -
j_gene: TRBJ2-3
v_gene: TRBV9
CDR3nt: TGTGCCAGCAGCGGGGCAGGGGAGACAGATACGCAGTATTTT
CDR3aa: CASSGAGETDTQYF